These T cell receptor beta chains were read from a single sample in a study of blood T cell repertoires in COVID-19. TCRdb keeps only in-frame clones here, not all; method: immunoSEQ multiplex PCR. The repertoire has about 34,000 clones, around 77% of them found once; the top ten carry 16%. The sequenced sample consisted of peripheral blood. Every receptor here comes from a human donor in a cohort sampled during active COVID-19. Each CDR3 is given with its conserved first and last residue. D genes are given only for firm matches. Not every row has a clone size; where given, it reads once, few, many or a size class.

D gene: TRBD2; V gene: TRBV9; clone size: NA; J gene: TRBJ2-3; CDR3 protein: CASSASGRGGTDTQYF; CDR3 DNA: TGTGCCAGCAGCGCAAGCGGGAGGGGGGGCACAGATACGCAGTATTTT
D gene: TRBD2; V gene: TRBV7-8; clone size: NA; J gene: TRBJ2-2; CDR3 protein: CASSDPTSGGSKTGELFF; CDR3 DNA: TGTGCCAGCAGCGACCCCACTAGCGGGGGGAGCAAAACCGGGGAGCTGTTTTTT
D gene: TRBD1; V gene: TRBV9; clone size: NA; J gene: TRBJ2-7; CDR3 protein: CASSNLPRTGYEQYF; CDR3 DNA: TGTGCCAGCAGCAACCTCCCCCGGACAGGGTACGAGCAGTACTTC
D gene: TRBD2; V gene: TRBV24-1; clone size: NA; J gene: TRBJ2-1; CDR3 protein: CATSLAGAGNNEQFF; CDR3 DNA: TGTGCCACCAGCCTAGCGGGAGCGGGGAACAATGAGCAGTTCTTC
D gene: TRBD1; V gene: TRBV30; clone size: NA; J gene: TRBJ1-1; CDR3 protein: CAWSPPRGTGNTEAFF; CDR3 DNA: TGTGCCTGGAGTCCCCCAAGAGGGACAGGGAACACTGAAGCTTTCTTT
D gene: NA; V gene: TRBV29-1; clone size: NA; J gene: TRBJ1-1; CDR3 protein: CSGSKSTQGNTEAFF; CDR3 DNA: TGCAGCGGCTCCAAGTCGACACAGGGTAATACTGAAGCTTTCTTT
D gene: TRBD1; V gene: TRBV5-4; clone size: NA; J gene: TRBJ2-7; CDR3 protein: CASSFSTGDYEQYF; CDR3 DNA: TGTGCCAGCAGCTTTTCGACAGGGGACTACGAGCAGTACTTC
D gene: NA; V gene: TRBV4-3; clone size: NA; J gene: TRBJ2-1; CDR3 protein: CASSQAGALQQFF; CDR3 DNA: TGCGCCAGCAGCCAAGCGGGAGCCCTACAGCAGTTCTTC
D gene: NA; V gene: TRBV27; clone size: NA; J gene: TRBJ2-7; CDR3 protein: CASSLRPPYYEQYF; CDR3 DNA: TGTGCCAGCAGTTTGCGGCCCCCTTACTACGAGCAGTACTTC
D gene: NA; V gene: TRBV2; clone size: NA; J gene: TRBJ2-7; CDR3 protein: CASSAKLDFSYEQYF; CDR3 DNA: TGTGCCAGCAGTGCAAAGCTTGACTTCTCCTACGAGCAGTACTTC
D gene: NA; V gene: TRBV7-2; clone size: once; J gene: TRBJ2-7; CDR3 protein: CASSLDLLYEQYF; CDR3 DNA: TGTGCCAGCAGCTTAGACCTACTCTACGAGCAGTACTTC
D gene: TRBD1; V gene: TRBV7-8; clone size: NA; J gene: TRBJ1-2; CDR3 protein: CASSPYDRALYGYTF; CDR3 DNA: TGTGCCAGCAGTCCCTACGACAGGGCTCTTTATGGCTACACCTTC
D gene: NA; V gene: TRBV6-2/TRBV6-3; clone size: few; J gene: TRBJ2-7; CDR3 protein: CASSTPGPHEQYF; CDR3 DNA: TGTGCCAGCAGTACACCAGGCCCCCACGAGCAGTACTTC
D gene: TRBD1; V gene: TRBV19; clone size: NA; J gene: TRBJ1-1; CDR3 protein: CASNKVVGTVNTEAFF; CDR3 DNA: TGTGCCAGTAATAAAGTAGTCGGGACAGTTAACACTGAAGCTTTCTTT
D gene: TRBD2; V gene: TRBV6-5; clone size: NA; J gene: TRBJ2-7; CDR3 protein: CASSPTGTSDKQYF; CDR3 DNA: TGTGCCAGCTCACCGACAGGGACTAGCGATAAGCAGTACTTC
D gene: TRBD1; V gene: TRBV5-1; clone size: NA; J gene: TRBJ2-3; CDR3 protein: CASSLNRGVTDTQYF; CDR3 DNA: TGCGCCAGCAGCTTGAACAGGGGGGTGACAGATACGCAGTATTTT
D gene: NA; V gene: TRBV7-9; clone size: NA; J gene: TRBJ2-7; CDR3 protein: CASSFGGLDEQYF; CDR3 DNA: TGTGCCAGCAGCTTCGGGGGGCTCGACGAGCAGTACTTC
D gene: TRBD1; V gene: TRBV15; clone size: NA; J gene: TRBJ2-2; CDR3 protein: CATSFQGAGELFF; CDR3 DNA: TGTGCCACCAGCTTTCAGGGGGCCGGGGAGCTGTTTTTT
D gene: NA; V gene: TRBV5-5; clone size: NA; J gene: TRBJ1-1; CDR3 protein: CASSLGRTLFQAFF; CDR3 DNA: TGTGCCAGCAGCTTGGGGAGAACGCTGTTTCAGGCTTTCTTT
D gene: TRBD2; V gene: TRBV3-1/TRBV3-2; clone size: NA; J gene: TRBJ2-3; CDR3 protein: CASSLEGGLAGGDTQYF; CDR3 DNA: TGTGCCAGCAGCCTGGAGGGGGGGCTAGCGGGAGGAGATACGCAGTATTTT
D gene: NA; V gene: TRBV6-2/TRBV6-3; clone size: NA; J gene: TRBJ2-7; CDR3 protein: CASSAIQAYEQYF; CDR3 DNA: TGTGCCAGCAGTGCAATACAGGCCTACGAGCAGTACTTC
D gene: NA; V gene: TRBV5-1; clone size: NA; J gene: TRBJ2-3; CDR3 protein: CASSSGGTQYF; CDR3 DNA: TGCGCCAGCAGCTCGGGTGGTACGCAGTATTTT
D gene: NA; V gene: TRBV5-4; clone size: NA; J gene: TRBJ1-2; CDR3 protein: CASSPVVMGALGGYTF; CDR3 DNA: TGTGCCAGCAGCCCGGTAGTGATGGGGGCCCTAGGGGGCTACACCTTC
D gene: NA; V gene: TRBV20-1; clone size: NA; J gene: TRBJ1-1; CDR3 protein: CSARTGLAFF; CDR3 DNA: TGCAGTGCTAGAACAGGGCTGGCTTTCTTT
D gene: NA; V gene: TRBV19; clone size: NA; J gene: TRBJ2-7; CDR3 protein: CASSIRPPGGEQYF; CDR3 DNA: TGTGCCAGTAGTATAAGGCCGCCGGGTGGCGAGCAGTACTTC
D gene: NA; V gene: TRBV21-1; clone size: few; J gene: TRBJ1-5; CDR3 protein: CASSSAEGAGQPQHF; CDR3 DNA: TGTGCCAGCAGCAGTGCAGAGGGGGCTGGACAGCCCCAGCATTTT
D gene: TRBD1; V gene: TRBV6-5; clone size: NA; J gene: TRBJ2-5; CDR3 protein: CASRSLRDRQETQYF; CDR3 DNA: TGTGCCAGCCGAAGCCTCCGGGACAGACAAGAGACCCAGTACTTC
D gene: NA; V gene: TRBV5-1; clone size: NA; J gene: TRBJ2-5; CDR3 protein: CASSLEADSVGETQYF; CDR3 DNA: TGCGCCAGCAGCTTGGAAGCGGACAGTGTAGGGGAGACCCAGTACTTC
D gene: NA; V gene: TRBV19; clone size: NA; J gene: TRBJ2-5; CDR3 protein: CASSMGARTGLETQYF; CDR3 DNA: TGTGCCAGTAGTATGGGGGCGAGGACCGGGTTAGAGACCCAGTACTTC
D gene: NA; V gene: TRBV7-2; clone size: NA; J gene: TRBJ1-2; CDR3 protein: CASSLEQGNYGYTF; CDR3 DNA: TGTGCCAGCAGCTTAGAGCAGGGTAACTATGGCTACACCTTC
D gene: NA; V gene: TRBV29-1; clone size: few; J gene: TRBJ1-1; CDR3 protein: CSGRQVNTEAFF; CDR3 DNA: TGCAGCGGTCGACAGGTGAACACTGAAGCTTTCTTT